This T cell receptor beta chain originates from a study of graft-versus-host responses after intestinal transplantation. Study details: Each recipient received anti-thymocyte globulin induction, then tacrolimus and steroids for 2 to 3 years.

On this clone itself: Its antigen remains unknown.

Trimming cost V 0 bases and J 1 base; bases outside gene matches: 8. CDR1 and CDR2 from the germline V gene are SGHVS and FQNEAQ. This CDR3 comprises 18 residues. Libraries were prepared by immunoSEQ multiplex PCR; TCRdb keeps only in-frame clonotypes and omits some of them. This table has about 96,000 clones, 80% to 95% appearing once. Study-level points and caveats: High graft-versus-host to host-versus-graft clonal ratios were seen in allografts of patients with graft-donor T cell macrochimerism. Detection of GvH clones occurred in recipient marrow, and some had their first appearance in ileum or blood.

The sample consisted of unstimulated CD4+ T cells sorted from spleen or lymph node cells, taken before intestinal transplant. The gene calls are TRBV7-8 and TRBJ2-3, with 9 bases matching TRBD1. This sequence originates from a human donor who received an intestinal transplant. The CDR3 reads CASSLARLRDRGTDTQYF. The CDR3 nucleotides are TGTGCCAGCAGCTTAGCTAGGTTGCGGGACAGGGGCACAGATACGCAGTATTTT.